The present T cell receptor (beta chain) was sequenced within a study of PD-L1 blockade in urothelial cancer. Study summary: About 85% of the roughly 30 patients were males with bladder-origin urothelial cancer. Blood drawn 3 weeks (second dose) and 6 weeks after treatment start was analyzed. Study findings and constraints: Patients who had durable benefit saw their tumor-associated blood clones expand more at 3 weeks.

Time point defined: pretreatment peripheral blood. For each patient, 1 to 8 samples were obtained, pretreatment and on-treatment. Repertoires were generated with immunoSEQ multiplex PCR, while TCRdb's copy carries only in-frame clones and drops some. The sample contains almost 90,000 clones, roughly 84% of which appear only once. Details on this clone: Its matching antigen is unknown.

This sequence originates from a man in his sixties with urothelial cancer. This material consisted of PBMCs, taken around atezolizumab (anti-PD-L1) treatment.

CDR3 amino acids: CSTDRGETQYF. As DNA, the CDR3 is TGCAGTACCGATAGAGGGGAGACCCAGTACTTC. The chain has TRBV20-1 and TRBJ2-5, with TRBD2 as a possible D gene (5 bases). V lost 8 bases and J lost 5, with 12 bases in between. Looked up from germline, CDR1 is DFQATT and CDR2 is SNEGSKA (reference sequence). This CDR3 region has 11 residues.